These 16 T cell receptor beta chains came from one sample sequenced in a study of lymphopenia after photon versus proton radiotherapy. Here immunoSEQ multiplex PCR was the method, and the copy in TCRdb shows in-frame clones only, minus some. The sample lists fewer than 70,000 clones, about nine tenths occurring once. The input for sequencing was peripheral blood, taken from a patient treated with proton-based radiotherapy. All receptors come from a man older than 75 with esophageal cancer.

This sequence joins TRBV11-3 and TRBJ2-5, with 7 bases lining up with TRBD2. V lost 5 bases and J lost 9; bases outside the gene matches: 6. The CDR3 sequence is 12 residues long. Germline CDR1 SGHNT, CDR2 YENEEA. CDR3 bases: TGTGCCAGCAGCAAGGGAGGGTCGGCCCAGTACTTC. Translated: CASSKGGSAQYF.

The chain uses TRBV10-3 and TRBJ2-1, with 9 bases lining up with TRBD1. Germline CDR1 ENHRY, CDR2 SYGVKD. V lost 8 bases and J lost 4; bases outside the gene matches: 6. This CDR3 comprises 14 residues. This CDR3 is CAIGRQGGYNEQFF. Here the CDR3 DNA reads TGTGCCATCGGGAGACAGGGGGGGTACAATGAGCAGTTCTTC.

The rearrangement links TRBV9 to TRBJ2-5, with 9 bases matching TRBD1. Germline V gene data show CDR1 as SGDLS and CDR2 as YYNGEE. J was trimmed by 5 bases and V by 2 bases; bases with no gene match: 4. The CDR3 contains 14 residues. CDR3 residues: CASSVGTGSETQYF. The CDR3, as DNA: TGTGCCAGCAGCGTTGGGACAGGGAGTGAGACCCAGTACTTC.

The V gene is TRBV19, the J gene TRBJ1-5; D gene ambiguous. V was pared by 5 bases and J by 3 bases, with 5 bases between. CDR3 length: 12 residues. Per germline, CDR1 LNHDA and CDR2 SQIVND (reference sequence). The CDR3, as DNA: TGTGCCAGTAGTCTCAACAATCAGCCCCAGCATTTT. Encoded protein: CASSLNNQPQHF. Supplemented by reference TRBV19 and TRBJ1-5, the full variable domain reads DGGITQSPKYLFRKEGQNVTLSCEQNLNHDAMYWYRQDPGQGLRLIYYSQIVNDFQKGDIAEGYSVSREKKESFPLTVTSAQKNPTAFYLCASSLNNQPQHFGDGTRLSIL.

The chain joins TRBV21-1 to TRBJ2-7; the table's D call, TRBD1, has no DNA check behind it. TRBV21-1 is listed as a pseudogene. This CDR3 has 15 amino acids. The CDR3 nucleotides are TGTGCCGTACCCTGGGACAGGGGCGGCGGGTACGAGCAGTACTTC. It specifies CAVPWDRGGGYEQYF.

The CDR3 is CASRETSGGLLDTQYF. The CDR3 coding sequence is TGTGCCAGCAGGGAGACTAGCGGGGGGCTCCTTGATACGCAGTATTTT. The V call is TRBV2, the J call TRBJ2-3; 13 nucleotides match TRBD2. Per germline, CDR1 SNHLY and CDR2 FYNNEI. V was clipped by 6 bases and J by 6 bases; unmatched bases: 9. This CDR3 comprises 16 residues. Together with reference TRBV2 and TRBJ2-3, the CDR3 gives the full variable domain: EPEVTQTPSHQVTQMGQEVILRCVPISNHLYFYWYRQILGQKVEFLVSFYNNEISEKSEIFDDQFSVERPDGSNFTLKIRSTKLEDSAMYFCASRETSGGLLDTQYFGPGTRLTVL.

The chain has TRBV7-2 and TRBJ2-7, with D perhaps assigned TRBD1 or TRBD2 (5 bases each). Germline-derived CDR1 and CDR2 are SGHTA and FQGNSA. V lost 5 bases to trimming and J lost 6 bases, with 20 bases between them. The CDR3 sequence is 15 residues long. CDR3 nucleotides: TGTGCCAGCAGCCGGGACCGCCTAAGCCCGGGCGAGCAGTACTTC. The encoded protein is CASSRDRLSPGEQYF.

V usage is TRBV5-1 and J usage is TRBJ1-6; 8 nucleotides match TRBD1. Per germline, CDR1 SGHRS and CDR2 YFSETQ. The J segment lost 5 bases and the V segment lost 0 bases, leaving 4 bases of the junction unmatched. This CDR3 has 16 amino acids. The CDR3 DNA reads TGCGCCAGCAGCTTGGCCCAGGGGGCGCATAATTCACCCCTCCACTTT. Translating it yields CASSLAQGAHNSPLHF.

The V and J genes are TRBV30 and TRBJ1-1; 7 bases match TRBD1. Germline CDR1 and CDR2: GTSNPN and SVGIG (reference sequence). The CDR3 extends over 15 amino acids. V lost 5 bases, J lost 2 bases, and 11 bases stayed unmatched. The CDR3 DNA is TGTGCCTGGGCGGGACAGCTTCAAATAAACACTGAAGCTTTCTTT. Encoded protein: CAWAGQLQINTEAFF.

This clone was seen a handful of times. V usage is TRBV7-2 and J usage is TRBJ1-4; 8 nucleotides agree with TRBD1. The J segment lost 4 bases and the V segment lost 5 bases, leaving 6 bases of the junction unmatched. The CDR3 runs 15 residues. The V gene's germline CDR1 is SGHTA and CDR2 FQGNSA. The CDR3 DNA sequence: TGTGCCAGCAGCGGGAGGGACAGGAATAATGAAAAACTGTTTTTT. Translated, it gives CASSGRDRNNEKLFF.

The chain is built from TRBV2 and TRBJ1-3; D is possibly TRBD1 (5 bases). V lost 2 bases and J lost 2, with 7 bases in between. This CDR3 region has 14 residues. Per the germline V gene, CDR1 is SNHLY and CDR2 is FYNNEI. CDR3 nucleotide sequence: TGTGCCAGCAGTGAATGGGGGGCTGGAAACACCATATATTTT. As protein: CASSEWGAGNTIYF.

This chain uses TRBV6-1 with TRBJ2-2; D call uncertain. Germline lookup yields CDR1 MNHNS and CDR2 SASEGT. The CDR3 has 15 residues. Trimming took off 2 bases at V and 3 bases at J, with 10 bases between the two ends. CDR3 loop: CASSETLTYTGELFF. In nucleotides, the CDR3 is TGTGCCAGCAGTGAAACCCTCACCTACACCGGGGAGCTGTTTTTT.

The J gene is TRBJ2-2, the V gene TRBV6-4, with a weak D call TRBD1 (6 bases). CDR3 length: 14 amino acids. Germline V gene sequence: CDR1 MRHNA, CDR2 SNTAGT. V lost 6 bases, J lost 6 bases, and 14 bases lay in between. The CDR3 bases are TGTGCCAGCAGACAGGACAGATCGGCCGGGGAGCTGTTTTTT. This gives the protein CASRQDRSAGELFF.

This clone was counted once. This sample also contains other DNA sequences that code for the same CDR3. V usage is TRBV6-5 and J usage is TRBJ2-1, with 8 bases lining up with TRBD1. Losses at the gene ends were 4 bases for V and 7 bases for J; bases not matched to a gene: 9. Germline CDR1 MNHEY, CDR2 SVGAGI. The CDR3 loop spans 15 amino acids. CDR3 amino acids: CASSFSRGRVNEQFF. The CDR3 coding sequence is TGTGCCAGCAGTTTTTCCAGGGGGCGCGTAAATGAGCAGTTCTTC.

This clone is medium-sized (0.01 to 0.1%) by share. The junction departs from germline at one end; a sequencing error may be responsible. V is TRBV7-7 and J is TRBJ2-5, with D perhaps matching TRBD2 (5 bases). This CDR3 spans 16 amino acids. The germline V gene encodes CDR1 SSHAT and CDR2 FNYEAQ (reference sequence). DNA for the CDR3: TGTGCTAGCAGCGCCCTAGGAGGACCCCCGGCGGAGACCCAGTACTTC. Translated, it gives CASSALGGPPAETQYF.

The rearrangement joins TRBV6-1 to TRBJ1-3; D gene uncertain. The CDR3 sequence is 15 residues long. Trimming cost V 2 bases and J 0 bases, with 8 bases left between them. Germline lookup yields CDR1 MNHNS and CDR2 SASEGT. Here the CDR3 DNA reads TGTGCCAGCAGTGAACTGGCCGACTCTGGAAACACCATATATTTT. The encoded protein is CASSELADSGNTIYF.